The 22 T cell receptor beta chains below were found in one sample sequenced in a study of Ad26.COV2.S vaccination and SARS-CoV-2 variants. Described treatment: some 20 received Ad26.COV2.S at low or high dose, single or two shots; several received placebo; per-sample allocation not given. Following the first vaccine or placebo injection, samples were taken on day 63. Assay used: immunoSEQ multiplex PCR; TCRdb lists only in-frame clones, some missing. This sample has more than 300,000 clones; around four fifths occur once, and the top ten carry approximately 2.1%. This specimen consisted of peripheral blood, obtained in a trial of Ad26.COV2.S vaccine versus placebo. The receptors stem from a person between 18 and 65 years old who received the Ad26.COV2.S COVID-19 vaccine or a placebo.

Turning to this clone: Additional DNA sequences in this sample encode the identical CDR3. The chain carries TRBV28 and TRBJ1-1; 7 bases match TRBD1. The germline V gene has CDR1 MDHEN and CDR2 SYDVKM. After removal of 5 bases from V and 2 bases from J, the junction contained 5 bases not matched to a gene. The CDR3 runs to 14 residues. The CDR3 DNA reads as TGTGCCAGCAGTCTACAGGGGACTAACACTGAAGCTTTCTTT. Translated, it gives CASSLQGTNTEAFF.

This clone was seen once. The V and J genes are TRBV2 and TRBJ2-1, with D hard to call. This CDR3 has 12 residues. Deletions cut 5 bases from V and 6 bases from J, with 8 bases between. Germline lookup yields CDR1 SNHLY and CDR2 FYNNEI. The CDR3 loop reads CASSPTANEQFF. Written as DNA, the CDR3 is TGTGCCAGCAGTCCCACGGCCAATGAGCAGTTCTTC.

The J gene is TRBJ1-3, the V gene TRBV29-1; tentative D call: TRBD1 (5 bases). Trimming removed 4 bases at V and 4 bases at J, with 11 bases between. This CDR3 is 13 amino acids long. Germline values: CDR1 SQVTM, CDR2 ANQGSEA. The CDR3 DNA follows: TGCAGCGTTGCGCAGGGAAGGGGAAACACCATATATTTT. Protein product: CSVAQGRGNTIYF.

A few counts support this clone. This chain connects TRBV6-2 or TRBV6-3 to TRBJ2-7; 10 bases fit TRBD1. The J segment lost 4 bases and the V segment lost 6 bases, leaving 6 bases of the junction unmatched. CDR3 length equals 14 residues. Germline V lookup: CDR1 MNHEY, CDR2 SVGEGT. CDR3 DNA sequence: TGTGCCAGCAGCTTAGACAGGGGGCGATACGAGCAGTACTTC. It encodes CASSLDRGRYEQYF.

This rearrangement joins TRBV5-6 to TRBJ1-2; D is ambiguous. Trimming shortened V by 0 bases and J by 4 bases, and 13 bases separated the two germline ends. This CDR3 comprises 15 residues. Germline V gene data show CDR1 as SGHDT and CDR2 as YYEEEE. The CDR3 DNA follows: TGTGCCAGCAGCTTGGGATACGGGGTTGGCTATGGCTACACCTTC. As protein: CASSLGYGVGYGYTF.

The CDR3, as DNA: TGTGCCAGCTCACAACCCGACAAGTCCGGTGAGCAGTTCTTC. Protein sequence: CASSQPDKSGEQFF. The chain has TRBV18 and TRBJ2-1; D not certain. Trimming removed 4 bases at V and 9 bases at J, with 16 bases between. Germline CDR1 is KGHSH and CDR2 is LQKENI. The CDR3 has 14 residues. The whole variable domain, filled in from reference TRBV18 and TRBJ2-1, reads NAGVMQNPRHLVRRRGQEARLRCSPMKGHSHVYWYRQLPEEGLKFMVYLQKENIIDESGMPKERFSAEFPKEGPSILRIQQVVRGDSAAYFCASSQPDKSGEQFFGPGTRLTVL.

The chain links TRBV4-2 to TRBJ1-4, with D unresolved. The V and J ends lost 1 base and 10 bases respectively, with 4 bases between them. The CDR3 runs 11 residues. The germline CDR1 and CDR2 sequences are LGHNA and YNFKEQ. CDR3 protein: CASSQGGKLFF. For the CDR3, the DNA is TGTGCCAGCAGCCAAGGCGGAAAACTGTTTTTT.

This clone was observed a handful of times. The rearrangement links TRBV3-1 (or the pseudogene TRBV3-2) to TRBJ1-6; D may be TRBD1 (5 bases). The V end lost 5 bases, the J end lost 9 bases, and 20 bases lay between the germline ends. There are 16 residues in the CDR3. Germline-derived CDR1 and CDR2 are LGHDT and YNNKEL (reference sequence). The CDR3 DNA follows: TGTGCCAGCAGCGCCCGTCAGGGATGGGGGGTTTCACCCCTCCACTTT. This gives the protein CASSARQGWGVSPLHF.

This chain joins TRBV27 and TRBJ2-2; the D gene is possibly TRBD1 (6 bases). Looked up from germline, CDR1 is MNHEY and CDR2 is SMNVEV (reference sequence). CDR3 size: 15 residues. V was pared by 6 bases and J by 0 bases, with 11 bases between. This CDR3 reads CASRIRQANTGELFF. Written as DNA, the CDR3 is TGTGCCAGCAGAATTAGACAGGCGAACACCGGGGAGCTGTTTTTT.

The V and J genes are TRBV6-6 and TRBJ2-1, with TRBD2 matching over 10 bases. CDR1 and CDR2 from the germline V gene are MNHNY and SVGAGI (reference sequence). Trimming removed 7 bases from V and 5 bases from J; junction bases left unmatched: 8. The CDR3 consists of 15 residues. The CDR3 DNA is TGTGCCAGCACCATGAGGACTAGCGGAAACAATGAGCAGTTCTTC. Its translation: CASTMRTSGNNEQFF.

This chain joins TRBV6-4 and TRBJ2-2; no firm D call. The CDR3 totals 16 residues. The germline V gene has CDR1 MRHNA and CDR2 SNTAGT. V was cut by 3 bases and J by 4 bases, with 15 bases left in between. The DNA of the CDR3 is TGTGCCAGCAGTGAATGGTTCGTGAGAGGCACCGGGGAGCTGTTTTTT. It specifies CASSEWFVRGTGELFF.

This clone was observed a few times. The rearrangement links TRBV5-6 to TRBJ1-2; TRBD1 aligns across 8 bases. V shed 4 bases, J shed 4 bases, and the junction held 6 bases outside the gene matches. CDR3 length: 14 residues. CDR1 and CDR2 from the germline V gene are SGHDT and YYEEEE. The CDR3: CASSNFDRGYGYTF. Here the CDR3 DNA reads TGTGCCAGCAGCAACTTTGACAGGGGCTATGGCTACACCTTC.

This clone was found once. V gene TRBV7-2 combines with J gene TRBJ2-5; 7 nucleotides match TRBD2. V dropped 0 bases and J dropped 2; count of bases not matched to a gene: 3. Germline CDR1 reads SGHTA; CDR2 reads FQGNSA. This CDR3 region has 15 residues. The CDR3 nucleotides read TGTGCCAGCAGCTTAGCCCGGACTAGACAAGAGACCCAGTACTTC. Its translation: CASSLARTRQETQYF.

V and J are TRBV28 and TRBJ2-5, with D possibly matching TRBD2 (5 bases). The CDR3 length is 18 residues. V was pared by 4 bases and J by 0 bases, with 21 bases between. Germline lookup yields CDR1 MDHEN and CDR2 SYDVKM. CDR3 amino acids: CASSSALQPQDYQETQYF. The CDR3 DNA reads TGTGCCAGCAGTTCTGCCCTTCAACCCCAGGACTACCAAGAGACCCAGTACTTC.

The chain has TRBV5-1 and TRBJ1-4; weak D call: TRBD1 (6 bases). From germline, CDR1 is SGHRS and CDR2 YFSETQ. The CDR3 spans 15 residues. The V and J ends lost 4 bases and 2 bases respectively, with 12 bases between them. This CDR3 reads CASSPVGGTNEKLFF. The CDR3 DNA reads TGCGCCAGCAGCCCGGTGGGGGGCACTAATGAAAAACTGTTTTTT.

The chain has TRBV7-8 and TRBJ1-5; D gene uncertain. Trimming cost V 4 bases and J 1 base, with 8 bases left between them. The germline V gene has CDR1 SGHVS and CDR2 FQNEAQ. The CDR3 is 14 residues long. DNA for the CDR3: TGTGCCAGCAGCTCCACATCGAGCAATCAGCCCCAGCATTTT. It encodes CASSSTSSNQPQHF.

V and J are TRBV20-1 and TRBJ1-4; D is undetermined. V lost 3 bases and J 8 bases, leaving 13 bases between the germline ends. The CDR3 sequence is 13 residues long. Germline V gene sequence: CDR1 DFQATT, CDR2 SNEGSKA (reference sequence). The CDR3 sequence: CSASWTGWEKLFF. In DNA form, the CDR3 reads TGCAGTGCTAGTTGGACTGGGTGGGAAAAACTGTTTTTT.

This clone was seen a few times. The chain links TRBV14 to TRBJ1-2; D not resolved. The V gene lost 4 bases and the J gene lost 1 base, with 7 bases spanning the gap. The CDR3 spans 13 residues. Looked up from germline, CDR1 is SGHDN and CDR2 is FVKESK. The CDR3 loop reads CASSLLRNYGYTF. The CDR3 DNA reads as TGTGCCAGCAGCCTACTGCGTAACTATGGCTACACCTTC.

The rearrangement links TRBV11-2 to TRBJ2-5; 9 bases match TRBD2. The J segment lost 6 bases and the V segment lost 2 bases, leaving 7 bases of the junction unmatched. The length of the CDR3 is 15 residues. Germline V CDR1 and CDR2: SGHAT, FQNNGV. The CDR3 nucleotides read TGTGCCAGCAGCTTACAGCCTAGCGGGGAGCAGACCCAGTACTTC. Translating it yields CASSLQPSGEQTQYF.

The rearrangement links TRBV3-1 (or the pseudogene TRBV3-2) to TRBJ2-7; D is possibly TRBD2 (5 bases). Germline CDR1 and CDR2: LGHDT and YNNKEL (reference sequence). The CDR3 runs to 14 residues. V lost 1 base and J 7 bases, leaving 14 bases between the germline ends. CDR3 sequence reads: CASSQGSRAGEQYF. The CDR3 DNA reads as TGTGCCAGCAGCCAAGGGTCTCGGGCGGGTGAGCAGTACTTC.

This rearrangement joins TRBV27 to TRBJ2-7; D perhaps matches TRBD1 (5 bases). Germline lookup yields CDR1 MNHEY and CDR2 SMNVEV (reference sequence). Trimming left V 5 bases short and J 4 bases short, with 15 bases between. CDR3 length equals 14 residues. The CDR3 DNA is TGTGCCAGCAGTCCTAAGACAGCCCGTTACGAGCAGTACTTC. The encoded protein is CASSPKTARYEQYF.

Details on this clone: Other DNA sequences in this sample translate to the same CDR3. The J gene is TRBJ1-2, the V gene TRBV15; D unresolved. The CDR3 has 13 amino acids. Trimming shortened V by 0 bases and J by 8 bases, and 10 bases separated the two germline ends. Germline V gene data show CDR1 as LNHNV and CDR2 as YYDKDF (reference sequence). CDR3 DNA sequence: TGTGCCACCAGCAGAGATAGGATAGGGGGCTACACCTTC. It codes for CATSRDRIGGYTF. The full variable domain, its missing parts supplied by reference TRBV15 and TRBJ1-2, is DAMVIQNPRYQVTQFGKPVTLSCSQTLNHNVMYWYQQKSSQAPKLLFHYYDKDFNNEADTPDNFQSRRPNTSFCFLDIRSPGLGDTAMYLCATSRDRIGGYTFGSGTRLTVV.